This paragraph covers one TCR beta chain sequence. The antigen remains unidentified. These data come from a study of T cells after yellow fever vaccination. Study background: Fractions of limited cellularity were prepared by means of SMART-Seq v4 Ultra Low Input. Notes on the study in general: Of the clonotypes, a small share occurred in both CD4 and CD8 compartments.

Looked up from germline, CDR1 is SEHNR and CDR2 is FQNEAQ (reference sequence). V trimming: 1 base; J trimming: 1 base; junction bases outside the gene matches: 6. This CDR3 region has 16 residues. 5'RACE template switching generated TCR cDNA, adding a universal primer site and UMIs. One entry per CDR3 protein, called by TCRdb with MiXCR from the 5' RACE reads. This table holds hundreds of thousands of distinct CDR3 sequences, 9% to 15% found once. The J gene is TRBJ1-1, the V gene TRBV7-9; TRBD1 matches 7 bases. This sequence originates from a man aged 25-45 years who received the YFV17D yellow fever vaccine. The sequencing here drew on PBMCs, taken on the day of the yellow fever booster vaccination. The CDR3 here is CASSLGDRVGNTEAFF. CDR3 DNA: TGTGCCAGCAGCTTAGGAGACAGGGTCGGGAACACTGAAGCTTTCTTT.